The sequence of this T cell receptor beta chain was determined in a study of T cell responses to AZD1222 COVID-19 vaccine. Study results and limitations: Baseline serostatus was positive in only six AZD1222 recipients.

There are 16 residues in the CDR3. Losses at the gene ends were 2 bases for V and 7 bases for J; bases not matched to a gene: 6. CDR1 MNHEY and CDR2 SVGEGT come from the germline V gene. About this clone itself: Its antigen remains unknown.

Sequenced by immunoSEQ multiplex PCR; TCRdb stores in-frame clones only, minus some. The data contain some 140,000 clones, 65% to 90% of them singletons. The chain uses TRBV6-2 or TRBV6-3 and TRBJ2-3; 13 bases match TRBD2. The receptor was derived from an adult who received the MenACWY meningococcal vaccine as a control. Specimen: peripheral blood, collected 28 days after the second dose of the MenACWY control vaccine. CDR3 coding DNA: TGTGCCAGCAGTTACCCACTAGCGGGAGGGCCAAATACGCAGTATTTT. Its translation: CASSYPLAGGPNTQYF.